What follows are 16 T cell receptor beta chains derived from one specimen sequenced in a study of blood T cell repertoires in COVID-19. Clones were sequenced by immunoSEQ multiplex PCR, and TCRdb holds only the in-frame ones, with some missing. Here the sample spans 200,000 to 250,000 clones, nearly 90% being singletons. Sample: PBMCs or T cells enriched from blood (not recorded which). The receptors stem from a man younger than 40 who had recovered from COVID-19.

The CDR3: CASSWNGQGGETQYF. As DNA, the CDR3 is TGCGCCAGCAGCTGGAATGGACAGGGCGGGGAGACCCAGTACTTC. The J gene is TRBJ2-5, the V gene TRBV5-1; 8 bases match TRBD1. The germline V gene has CDR1 SGHRS and CDR2 YFSETQ. The CDR3 totals 15 residues. Trimming at V came to 3 bases and at J to 5 bases, leaving 9 bases not matched to a gene.

This chain uses TRBV4-3 with TRBJ1-5; D might be TRBD1 (6 bases). The V end lost 4 bases, the J end lost 2 bases, and 12 bases lay between the germline ends. Germline lookup yields CDR1 LGHNA and CDR2 YSLEER. This CDR3 region has 15 residues. CDR3 amino acids: CASSLARTGNQPQHF. CDR3 bases: TGCGCCAGCAGCCTCGCACGGACAGGCAATCAGCCCCAGCATTTT.

This sequence joins TRBV27 and TRBJ2-1; 9 bases map to TRBD2. Germline V gene lookup returns CDR1 MNHEY and CDR2 SMNVEV (reference sequence). Unmatched junction bases numbered 5, after V lost 2 bases and J lost 3 bases. CDR3 length equals 16 residues. CDR3: CASSLALAGYYNEQFF. The CDR3, as DNA: TGTGCCAGCAGTTTAGCCCTAGCGGGGTACTACAATGAGCAGTTCTTC.

The V call is TRBV7-2, the J call TRBJ1-2; TRBD1 matches 11 bases. CDR3 size: 18 residues. V lost 1 base and J lost 7; bases outside the gene matches: 14. Germline lookup yields CDR1 SGHTA and CDR2 FQGNSA. The chain's CDR3 is CASSLVPGQGEILAGYTF. The DNA for the CDR3 is TGTGCCAGCAGCTTAGTACCGGGACAGGGGGAAATCTTAGCTGGCTACACCTTC.

With respect to this clone: This same CDR3 is encoded by further DNA sequences in the sample. The chain carries TRBV28 and TRBJ2-7, with D possibly TRBD1 on 5 matching bases. The ends were cut back, 6 bases at V and 3 bases at J, with 12 bases in the middle. The CDR3 contains 13 residues. CDR1 MDHEN and CDR2 SYDVKM come from the germline V gene. The CDR3 DNA is TGTGCCAGCAGCCCCGGCCAGGGCTACGAGCAGTACTTC. This codes for CASSPGQGYEQYF.

The chain combines TRBV2 with TRBJ1-2, with D unresolved. V was pared by 5 bases and J by 3 bases, with 16 bases between. The germline CDR1 and CDR2 sequences are SNHLY and FYNNEI. CDR3 length: 15 residues. CDR3 residues: CASSTLREWDYGYTF. The CDR3 DNA sequence: TGTGCCAGCAGTACCTTACGGGAGTGGGACTATGGCTACACCTTC.

This chain joins TRBV2 and TRBJ1-4; 9 bases align to TRBD1. The CDR3 totals 17 residues. Germline V gives CDR1 SNHLY, CDR2 FYNNEI. Losses at the gene ends were 7 bases for V and 0 bases for J; bases not matched to a gene: 9. Written as DNA, the CDR3 is TGTGCCAGCAACAACCGGGACAGGGTTGCAACTAATGAAAAACTGTTTTTT. It specifies CASNNRDRVATNEKLFF.

The V gene is TRBV28, the J gene TRBJ2-2, with 14 bases matching TRBD2. The germline gives CDR1 MDHEN, CDR2 SYDVKM. The CDR3 consists of 19 residues. The ends lost 4 bases at V and 3 bases at J; junction bases unmatched: 10. CDR3 DNA: TGTGCCAGCAGTTCCCGACTAGCGGGAGGGGGTTCGGACACCGGGGAGCTGTTTTTT. It translates to CASSSRLAGGGSDTGELFF.

This chain links TRBV29-1 with TRBJ1-2, with D possibly matching TRBD1 (6 bases). Germline V gene sequence: CDR1 SQVTM, CDR2 ANQGSEA. Trimming took off 6 bases at V and 2 bases at J, with 10 bases between the two ends. This CDR3 comprises 12 residues. This CDR3 reads CSVGARNYGYTF. The CDR3 DNA sequence: TGCAGCGTGGGGGCCCGAAACTATGGCTACACCTTC.

CDR3 amino acids: CASRPLRFEERLYEQYF. In DNA form, the CDR3 reads TGTGCCAGCAGGCCCCTTCGGTTCGAGGAGCGGCTCTACGAGCAGTACTTC. The chain is built from TRBV11-2 and TRBJ2-7; maybe TRBD2 (5 bases). Germline V gene data show CDR1 as SGHAT and CDR2 as FQNNGV. With 6 bases removed from V and 3 bases from J, the gap between germline ends came to 24 bases. The CDR3 totals 17 residues.

This chain uses TRBV12-3 or TRBV12-4 with TRBJ2-1, with D possibly matching TRBD2 (6 bases). Trimming stripped 7 bases from V and 9 bases from J, with 13 bases between. This CDR3 is 12 amino acids long. The CDR3 here is CASTEVGGEQFF. DNA for the CDR3: TGTGCCAGCACCGAGGTCGGGGGTGAGCAGTTCTTC.

This sequence joins TRBV27 and TRBJ2-5; 7 bases are a match to TRBD2. The CDR3 consists of 16 residues. CDR1 is MNHEY, CDR2 SMNVEV, per germline (reference sequence). The trim removed 1 base at V and 5 bases at J, leaving 10 bases unmatched. In DNA, the CDR3 is TGTGCCAGCAGTTTATATTGGAGGGCCGGGGGGGAGACCCAGTACTTC. It codes for CASSLYWRAGGETQYF.

The chain carries TRBV28 and TRBJ1-4; D gene uncertain. Trimming removed 3 bases from V and 3 bases from J, with 11 bases in between. Germline V CDR1 and CDR2: MDHEN, SYDVKM. The CDR3 spans 15 residues. This chain's CDR3 is CASSFARASNEKLFF. DNA of the CDR3: TGTGCCAGCAGTTTTGCGAGGGCCTCTAATGAAAAACTGTTTTTT.

This clone came up a few times. The chain couples TRBV6-6 to TRBJ2-3; no firm D call. Germline V gene lookup returns CDR1 MNHNY and CDR2 SVGAGI (reference sequence). V was clipped by 0 bases and J by 0 bases, with 7 bases between them. This CDR3 has 15 amino acids. CDR3 region: CASSYSAVSTDTQYF. The DNA for the CDR3 is TGTGCCAGCAGTTACTCGGCGGTGAGCACAGATACGCAGTATTTT.

The chain employs TRBV13 and TRBJ2-5, with 7 bases that match TRBD2. The ends lost 4 bases at V and 5 bases at J; junction bases unmatched: 4. Looked up from germline, CDR1 is PRHDT and CDR2 is FYEKMQ (reference sequence). This CDR3 has 13 residues. CDR3 nucleotides: TGTGCCAGCAGCTCTTGGGGGGGGGAGACCCAGTACTTC. Translated: CASSSWGGETQYF.

The rearrangement uses TRBV30 and TRBJ1-1, with D maybe TRBD1 (6 bases). V lost 4 bases and J 8 bases, leaving 14 bases between the germline ends. CDR1 and CDR2 from the germline V gene are GTSNPN and SVGIG (reference sequence). The CDR3 has 12 residues. The DNA of the CDR3 is TGTGCCTGGAAACGGGGGGCCAGCGAAGCTTTCTTT. Its translation is CAWKRGASEAFF.